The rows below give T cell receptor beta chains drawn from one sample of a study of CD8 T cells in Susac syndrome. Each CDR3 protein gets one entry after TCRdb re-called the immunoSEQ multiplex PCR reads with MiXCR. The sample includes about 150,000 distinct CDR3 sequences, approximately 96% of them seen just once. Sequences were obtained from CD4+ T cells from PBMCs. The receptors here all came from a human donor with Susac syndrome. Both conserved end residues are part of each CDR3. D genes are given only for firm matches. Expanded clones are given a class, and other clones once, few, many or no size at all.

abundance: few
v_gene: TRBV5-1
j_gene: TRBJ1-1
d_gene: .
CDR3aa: CASSLQGGNTEAFF
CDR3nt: TGCGCCAGCAGCTTGCAAGGGGGGAACACTGAAGCTTTCTTT

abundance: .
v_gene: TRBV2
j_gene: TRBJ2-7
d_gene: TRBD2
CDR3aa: CAEHGLAGVYEQYF
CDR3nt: TGTGCCGAACATGGACTAGCGGGAGTATACGAGCAGTACTTC

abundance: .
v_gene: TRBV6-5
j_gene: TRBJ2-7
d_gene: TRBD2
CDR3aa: CASKPGLAAYEQYF
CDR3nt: TGTGCCAGCAAACCGGGACTAGCGGCCTACGAGCAGTACTTC

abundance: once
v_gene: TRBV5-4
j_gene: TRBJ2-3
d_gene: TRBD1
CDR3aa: CASSLRDRGYGDTQYF
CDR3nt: TGTGCCAGCAGCTTGAGGGACAGGGGTTATGGAGATACGCAGTATTTT

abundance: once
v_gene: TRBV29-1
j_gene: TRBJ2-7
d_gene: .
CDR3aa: CSAKTDSYEQYF
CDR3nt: TGCAGCGCCAAGACAGACTCCTACGAGCAGTACTTC

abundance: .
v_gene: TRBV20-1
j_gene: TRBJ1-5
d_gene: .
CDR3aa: CSASLGPQPQHF
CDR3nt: TGCAGTGCTAGTTTGGGGCCTCAGCCCCAGCATTTT

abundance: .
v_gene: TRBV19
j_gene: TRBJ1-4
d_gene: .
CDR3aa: CASTRQPNEKLFF
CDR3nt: TGTGCCAGCACCCGGCAGCCTAATGAAAAACTGTTTTTT

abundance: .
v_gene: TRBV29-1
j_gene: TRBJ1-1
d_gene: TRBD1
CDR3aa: CSGLDRERGAFF
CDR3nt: TGCAGCGGCCTAGACAGGGAGCGCGGGGCTTTCTTT

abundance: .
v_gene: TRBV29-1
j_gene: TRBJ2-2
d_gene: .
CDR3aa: CSVSPGGIYSGELFF
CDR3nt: TGCAGCGTTTCCCCTGGGGGGATTTACTCCGGGGAGCTGTTTTTT

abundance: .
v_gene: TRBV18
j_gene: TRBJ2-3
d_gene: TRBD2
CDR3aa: CASSPIAGADTQYF
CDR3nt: TGTGCCAGCTCGCCAATAGCGGGGGCAGATACGCAGTATTTT

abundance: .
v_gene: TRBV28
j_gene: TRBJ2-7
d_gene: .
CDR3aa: CASSLGRVKYEQYF
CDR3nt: TGTGCCAGCAGTTTGGGCAGGGTAAAATACGAGCAGTACTTC

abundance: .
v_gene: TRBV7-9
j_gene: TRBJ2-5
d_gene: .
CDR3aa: CASSLASSIQETQYF
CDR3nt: TGTGCCAGCAGCTTAGCCAGTTCCATCCAAGAGACCCAGTACTTC

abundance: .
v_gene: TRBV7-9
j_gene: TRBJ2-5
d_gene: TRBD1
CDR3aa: CASSLDRGTQTQYF
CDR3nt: TGTGCCAGCAGCCTGGACAGGGGGACTCAGACCCAGTACTTC

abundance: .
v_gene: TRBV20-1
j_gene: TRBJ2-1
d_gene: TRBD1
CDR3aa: CSASRGSSLNEQFF
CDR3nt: TGCAGTGCTAGCAGGGGGTCCTCCTTGAATGAGCAGTTCTTC

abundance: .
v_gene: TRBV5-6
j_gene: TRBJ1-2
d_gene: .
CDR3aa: CASSLADDRYGYTF
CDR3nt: TGTGCCAGCAGCTTGGCCGATGACAGATATGGCTACACCTTC

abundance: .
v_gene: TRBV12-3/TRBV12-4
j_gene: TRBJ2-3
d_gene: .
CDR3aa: CASSQSRGGSSTDTQYF
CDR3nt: TGTGCCAGCAGTCAGAGTAGAGGGGGTTCTAGCACAGATACGCAGTATTTT

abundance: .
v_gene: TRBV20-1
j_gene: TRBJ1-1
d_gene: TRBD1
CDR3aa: CSAPGDRDENEAFF
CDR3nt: TGCAGTGCTCCCGGGGACAGGGATGAAAATGAAGCTTTCTTT

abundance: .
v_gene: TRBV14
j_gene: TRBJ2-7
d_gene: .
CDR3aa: CASSQGGATQSPSNEQYF
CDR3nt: TGTGCCAGCAGCCAAGGAGGGGCCACTCAAAGCCCGTCGAACGAGCAGTACTTC

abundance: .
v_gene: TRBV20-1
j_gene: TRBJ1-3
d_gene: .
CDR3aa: CSARTGRNTIYF
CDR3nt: TGCAGTGCTAGGACGGGCCGAAACACCATATATTTT

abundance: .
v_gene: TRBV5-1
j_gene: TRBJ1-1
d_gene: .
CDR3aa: CASSLESSGTEAFF
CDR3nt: TGCGCCAGCAGCTTGGAATCGTCAGGGACTGAAGCTTTCTTT

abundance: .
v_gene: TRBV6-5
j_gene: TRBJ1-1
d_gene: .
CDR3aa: CARERAPEAFF
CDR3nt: TGTGCCAGAGAAAGGGCACCTGAAGCTTTCTTT

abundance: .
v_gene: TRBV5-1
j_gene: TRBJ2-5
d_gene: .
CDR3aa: CASSARTGKKEETQYF
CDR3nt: TGCGCCAGCAGCGCCCGGACCGGGAAAAAAGAAGAGACCCAGTACTTC

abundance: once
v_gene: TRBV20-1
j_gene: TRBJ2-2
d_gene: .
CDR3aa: CSATRGRPGWGGELFF
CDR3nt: TGCAGTGCCACTCGGGGGAGACCGGGATGGGGCGGGGAGCTGTTTTTT

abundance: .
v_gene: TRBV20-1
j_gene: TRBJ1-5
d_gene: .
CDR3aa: CSASEGVNQPQHF
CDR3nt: TGCAGTGCTAGTGAGGGGGTCAATCAGCCCCAGCATTTT

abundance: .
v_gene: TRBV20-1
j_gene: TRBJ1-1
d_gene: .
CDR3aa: CSASRGPSNTEVFF
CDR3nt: TGCAGTGCTAGCCGGGGGCCTTCGAACACTGAAGTTTTCTTT

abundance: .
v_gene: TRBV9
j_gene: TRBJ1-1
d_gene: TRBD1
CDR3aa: CASSPGQGAVWTEAFF
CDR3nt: TGTGCCAGCAGCCCCGGACAGGGGGCCGTATGGACTGAAGCTTTCTTT

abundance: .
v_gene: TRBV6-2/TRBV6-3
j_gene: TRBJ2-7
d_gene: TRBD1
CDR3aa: CATTRGDSFYEQYF
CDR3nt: TGTGCCACTACACGAGGGGACAGCTTTTACGAGCAGTACTTC

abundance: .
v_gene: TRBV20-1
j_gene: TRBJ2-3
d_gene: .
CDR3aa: CSAITASGTQDTQYF
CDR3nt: TGCAGTGCTATCACGGCGTCGGGCACACAGGATACGCAGTATTTT

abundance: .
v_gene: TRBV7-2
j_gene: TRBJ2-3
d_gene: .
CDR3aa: CASSTPVNTDTQYF
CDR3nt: TGTGCCAGCAGCACCCCCGTCAACACAGATACGCAGTATTTT

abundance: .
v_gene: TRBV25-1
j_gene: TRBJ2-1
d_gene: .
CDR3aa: CASSEYGAATLYNEQFF
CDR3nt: TGTGCCAGCAGTGAATACGGAGCGGCCACTTTGTACAATGAGCAGTTCTTC

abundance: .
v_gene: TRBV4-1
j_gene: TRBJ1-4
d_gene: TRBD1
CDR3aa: CASSPGGGEKLFF
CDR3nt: TGCGCCAGCAGCCCAGGGGGTGGTGAAAAACTGTTTTTT

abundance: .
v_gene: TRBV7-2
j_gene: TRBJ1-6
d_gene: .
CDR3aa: CASSLAGNSPLHF
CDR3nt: TGTGCCAGCAGCTTAGCTGGTAATTCACCCCTCCACTTT

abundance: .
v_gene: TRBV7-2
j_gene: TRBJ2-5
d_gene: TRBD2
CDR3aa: CASSQSGTRKTQYF
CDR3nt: TGTGCCAGCAGCCAGAGCGGGACTAGAAAGACCCAGTACTTC

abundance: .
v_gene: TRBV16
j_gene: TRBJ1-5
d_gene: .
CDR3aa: CASSRPRAGTSGNQPQHF
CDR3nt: TGTGCCAGCAGCCGCCCCAGGGCAGGGACATCGGGCAATCAGCCCCAGCATTTT

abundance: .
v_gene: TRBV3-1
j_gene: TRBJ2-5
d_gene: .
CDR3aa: CASSQDFALYQETQYF
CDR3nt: TGTGCCAGCAGCCAAGATTTCGCGTTGTACCAAGAGACCCAGTACTTC

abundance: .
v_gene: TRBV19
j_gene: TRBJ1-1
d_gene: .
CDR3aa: CASSITRNTEAFF
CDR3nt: TGTGCCAGTAGTATAACCCGTAACACTGAAGCTTTCTTT

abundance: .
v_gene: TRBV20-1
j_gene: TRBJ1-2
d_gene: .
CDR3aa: CSARDGRGVHATF
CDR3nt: TGCAGTGCTAGAGATGGGAGAGGGGTTCACGCCACCTTC

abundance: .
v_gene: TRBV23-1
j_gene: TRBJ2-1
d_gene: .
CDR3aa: CASSQSTGSYNEQFF
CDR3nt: TGCGCCAGCAGTCAATCGACGGGCAGCTACAATGAGCAGTTCTTC

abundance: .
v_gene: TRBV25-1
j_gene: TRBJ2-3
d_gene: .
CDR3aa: CAAGRTDTQYF
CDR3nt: TGTGCCGCAGGGCGCACAGATACGCAGTATTTT

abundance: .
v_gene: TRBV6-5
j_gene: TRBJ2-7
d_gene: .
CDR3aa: CASSYSRAYEQYF
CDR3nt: TGTGCCAGCAGTTACAGCAGGGCGTACGAGCAGTACTTC

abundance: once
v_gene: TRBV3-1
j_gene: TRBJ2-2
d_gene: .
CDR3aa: CASSQVPGELFF
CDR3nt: TGTGCCAGCAGCCAAGTACCCGGGGAGCTGTTTTTT

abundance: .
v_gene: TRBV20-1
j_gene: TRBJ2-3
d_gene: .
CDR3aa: CSARVGGGTDTQYF
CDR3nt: TGCAGTGCTAGAGTGGGGGGAGGCACAGATACGCAGTATTTT

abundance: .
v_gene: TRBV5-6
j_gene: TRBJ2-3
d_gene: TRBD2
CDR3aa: CASSLGLAGGPDTQYF
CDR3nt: TGTGCCAGCAGCTTAGGACTAGCGGGGGGGCCAGATACGCAGTATTTT

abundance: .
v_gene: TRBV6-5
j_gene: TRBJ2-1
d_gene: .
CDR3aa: CASSYGTQDGGQFF
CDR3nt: TGTGCCAGCAGTTACGGGACACAAGATGGGGGCCAGTTCTTC

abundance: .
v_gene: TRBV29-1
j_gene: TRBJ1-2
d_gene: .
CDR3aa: CSATRTVGFYGYTF
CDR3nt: TGCAGCGCAACCCGGACAGTAGGTTTCTATGGCTACACCTTC

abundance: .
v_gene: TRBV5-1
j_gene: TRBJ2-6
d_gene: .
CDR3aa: CAVNDPSGANVLTF
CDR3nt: TGCGCCGTAAATGACCCCTCTGGGGCCAACGTCCTGACTTTC

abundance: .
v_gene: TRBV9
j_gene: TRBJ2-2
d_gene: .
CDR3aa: CASSENTKRLPGELFF
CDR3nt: TGTGCCAGCAGCGAGAATACAAAACGGCTTCCCGGGGAGCTGTTTTTT

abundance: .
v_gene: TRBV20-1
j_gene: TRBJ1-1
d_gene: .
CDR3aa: CSVSPRSGTEAFF
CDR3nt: TGCAGTGTTTCCCCCCGGTCAGGTACTGAAGCTTTCTTT

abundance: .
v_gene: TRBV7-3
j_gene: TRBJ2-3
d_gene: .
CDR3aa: CASSFQPWRTDTQYF
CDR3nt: TGTGCCAGCAGCTTCCAGCCTTGGCGGACAGATACGCAGTATTTT